This T cell receptor beta chain was found in a study of tumor and adjacent non-tumor tissue in lung cancer (dated by TCRdb to 2016 to 2019). Study-level background: Of the cohort, 11 to 12 patients had adenocarcinoma, 2 had squamous cell carcinoma and 1 had small cell lung cancer. The 15 enrolled patients, of whom 10 were men and 5 were women, were aged about 30 to 80 years and were diagnosed with TNM stage I to III disease. In total, sequencing yielded 125,075,908 productive TCRbeta reads, which works out to an average of approximately 4.1 million reads per sample. Bulk TCRbeta repertoires were compared between lung tumor tissue and matched distant non-tumor lung tissue obtained from more than twelve lung cancer patients. TCRbeta CDR3 sequencing was performed on a few dozen paired specimens, with one tumor sample and one normal lung sample collected per patient.

RNA was extracted from bulk unsorted tissue and checked for quality with a NanoDrop ND-1000 and an Agilent 2100. Normal lung samples were distant non-tumor tissue taken more than 3 cm from the tumor edge. Newly diagnosed lung cancer patients without prior chemotherapy who had been admitted for thoracic surgery in China between August and November 2014 were enrolled as donors. Anyone who had undergone radiotherapy or chemotherapy before, or who had another cancer at the same time, was left out of the study. Pieces of surgical tissue measuring about 1-2.3 cm3 were kept in RNAlater solution and held at -80 degrees C until needed. The CDR3 starts with the cysteine, ends with the phenylalanine, and has 15 residues. Here the CDR3 DNA is all that survives: 45 bases in frame from base 1. Trimming takes 1 base from V and 11 bases from J, and the germline ends sit 17 bases apart. The germline V gene encodes CDR1 SEHNR and CDR2 FQNEAQ (reference sequence).

What the research found in general, with its limitations: Because peripheral blood was not sequenced, blood TCRbeta repertoires in the lung cancer patients of the study were not examined. Neither the sequencing platform nor unique molecular identifiers are named or mentioned anywhere in the methods. Significantly higher TCR diversity was found in younger patients, and higher tumor TCR diversity was associated with shorter overall and disease-free survival. Only approximately 14 patients were included in the cohort, and the need for larger samples and more detailed clinical data was noted by the authors. TCR diversity (inverse Simpson) was significantly higher in tumor than in normal lung tissue (around 450 vs 160, P = 0.0075, Mann-Whitney U test). The top 100 clones accounted for a significantly larger cumulative portion of the repertoire in normal lung than in tumor tissue.

The method was multiplex PCR. The sequencing machine was an Illumina HiSeq 2500. TCRbeta libraries were constructed through three rounds of nested PCR with primers (Table S4) according to protocols modified from ARM-PCR. Before sequencing, PCR products in the 200-500 bp range were cut out of the gel and cleaned up using the QIAquick gel extraction kit. Concerning the study's data processing: Reads were cleaned with Trimmomatic, merged with FLASH into complete CDR3 sequences, and assigned to V(D)J germline segments with MiTCR. VDJtools was used to compute clonal diversity as the inverse Simpson's index. A read counted as productive if the sequence was in-frame and lacked a premature stop codon. TCRdb passed the public sequencing reads through fastp at Q25 and MiXCR, retaining productive beta sequences. Rows matching on CDR3 protein sequence are summarized as one entry with the most common DNA and genes. TCRdb assigned the V and J calls; the authors' analysis was not used. For this sample the table gives some 73,000 distinct CDR3 sequences, of which approximately 81% were detected only once. Of the sample, approximately 55% falls within the top ten clones.

On this clonotype itself: Its antigen remains undetermined. No per-base quality is available; no much larger clone lies one base away.

The sequence joins TRBV7-9 to TRBJ1-4; the D segment cannot be called with confidence. Sequenced input: distant non-tumor lung tissue. This TCR came from a man aged 60-69 years with non-small cell lung cancer. The DNA reads TGTGCCAGCAGCTTAGAAGTCCTTCGGGGTGATAAACTGTTTTTT. It translates to CASSLEVLRGDKLFF.